The 25 T cell receptor beta chains below were found in one sample sequenced in a study of shared clonotypes between healthy human individuals. Profiling relied on immunoSEQ multiplex PCR, and the TCRdb table lists in-frame clones only, not all of them. The table includes over a million clones, about 84% detected once. Specimen: memory CD4+ T cells from PBMCs. The subset denotes: CD45RA-negative fraction. The source of these receptors is a man aged 18 to 30 in good health. Some clones in this sample may be carry-over from other donors' samples.

J is TRBJ1-1 and V is TRBV28; a weak D match, TRBD1 (5 bases). The CDR3 sequence is 12 residues long. CDR1 and CDR2 (germline): MDHEN, SYDVKM. V was cut by 8 bases and J by 9 bases, with 16 bases left in between. The CDR3 bases are TGTGCCAGCTTAGGGGAGGCCGGGAAAGCTTTCTTT. Its translation is CASLGEAGKAFF.

This chain joins TRBV13 and TRBJ2-4, with 10 bases that match TRBD2. The ends lost 7 bases at V and 6 bases at J; junction bases unmatched: 6. CDR1 and CDR2 (germline): PRHDT, FYEKMQ (reference sequence). The CDR3 extends over 14 amino acids. Here the CDR3 DNA reads TGTGCCAGCACCATACTAGCGGGAATAAACATTCAGTACTTC. Translating gives CASTILAGINIQYF. Filled out from reference TRBV13 and TRBJ2-4, the complete variable domain reads AAGVIQSPRHLIKEKRETATLKCYPIPRHDTVYWYQQGPGQDPQFLISFYEKMQSDKGSIPDRFSAQQFSDYHSELNMSSLELGDSALYFCASTILAGINIQYFGAGTRLSVL.

The chain links TRBV6-5 to TRBJ2-3; 15 bases map to TRBD2. Unmatched junction bases numbered 3, after V lost 6 bases and J lost 5 bases. Germline-derived CDR1 and CDR2 are MNHEY and SVGAGI. This CDR3 has 15 amino acids. The CDR3 protein is CASRGLAGGQDTQYF. Written as DNA, the CDR3 is TGTGCCAGCAGAGGACTAGCGGGAGGGCAAGATACGCAGTATTTT.

The J gene is TRBJ2-5, the V gene TRBV9, with D possibly being TRBD1 (5 bases). The V end lost 3 bases, the J end lost 2 bases, and 14 bases lay between the germline ends. CDR1 and CDR2 from the germline V gene are SGDLS and YYNGEE. This CDR3 is 15 amino acids long. The CDR3 nucleotides are TGTGCCAGCAGCGGAAAACTGGGGCCACAAGAGACCCAGTACTTC. Its translation is CASSGKLGPQETQYF.

This chain joins TRBV27 and TRBJ2-3, with D unresolved. The length of the CDR3 is 14 residues. V gave up 4 bases and J gave up 5 bases, with 13 bases separating them. Germline V CDR1 and CDR2: MNHEY, SMNVEV (reference sequence). The CDR3 DNA follows: TGTGCCAGCAGTTACGCCGAGACAAGAGATACGCAGTATTTT. Amino acid sequence: CASSYAETRDTQYF.

On this clone: A much larger clone differs from this one at a single base, so this may be a read error. Other DNA sequences within the sample encode an identical CDR3. The chain links TRBV2 to TRBJ2-6; D remains unclear. Germline V gene sequence: CDR1 SNHLY, CDR2 FYNNEI. CDR3 size: 13 residues. Trimming left V 6 bases short and J 0 bases short, with 3 bases between. The CDR3 sequence is CASSLSGANVLTF. In DNA form, the CDR3 reads TGTGCCAGCAGCCTCTCTGGGGCCAACGTCCTGACTTTC.

V and J are TRBV28 and TRBJ2-3; no clear D gene. Trimming pared 6 bases from V and 2 bases from J, leaving 6 bases between. Looked up from germline, CDR1 is MDHEN and CDR2 is SYDVKM. CDR3 length: 12 amino acids. Here the CDR3 DNA reads TGTGCCAGCAGCCTAAACACAGATACGCAGTATTTT. This encodes CASSLNTDTQYF. Full variable domain (missing parts from reference TRBV28 and TRBJ2-3): DVKVTQSSRYLVKRTGEKVFLECVQDMDHENMFWYRQDPGLGLRLIYFSYDVKMKEKGDIPEGYSVSREKKERFSLILESASTNQTSMYLCASSLNTDTQYFGPGTRLTVL.

This chain links TRBV7-2 with TRBJ1-5; perhaps TRBD1 as D (5 bases). CDR1 and CDR2 (germline): SGHTA, FQGNSA. V lost 5 bases to trimming and J lost 5 bases, with 10 bases between them. The CDR3 totals 13 residues. CDR3 region: CASSRDWDQPQHF. The CDR3 DNA reads as TGTGCCAGCAGCCGGGACTGGGATCAGCCCCAGCATTTT.

The rearrangement links TRBV11-2 to TRBJ2-7, with D unresolved. The CDR3 extends over 16 amino acids. CDR1 is SGHAT, CDR2 FQNNGV, per germline. The V and J ends lost 3 bases and 5 bases respectively, with 20 bases between them. DNA of the CDR3: TGTGCCAGCAGCTTCGGGTTCGTTGGACCAGGCGACGAGCAGTACTTC. It codes for CASSFGFVGPGDEQYF.

This chain links TRBV28 with TRBJ2-1; D is unresolved. This CDR3 has 13 residues. The germline gives CDR1 MDHEN, CDR2 SYDVKM. Trimming shortened V by 4 bases and J by 4 bases, and 8 bases separated the two germline ends. CDR3 sequence: CASSSPNYNEQFF. The CDR3, as DNA: TGTGCCAGCAGTTCACCGAATTACAATGAGCAGTTCTTC.

This chain connects TRBV10-1 to TRBJ2-7; possibly TRBD1 for D (6 bases). This CDR3 has 15 residues. V gave up 6 bases and J gave up 2 bases, with 17 bases separating them. Per the germline V gene, CDR1 is WNHNN and CDR2 is SYGVQD (reference sequence). The CDR3 nucleotides are TGCGCCAGCAGCCCTGAGGGGGACCTAACCTACGAGCAGTACTTC. This gives the protein CASSPEGDLTYEQYF.

This sequence joins TRBV4-2 and TRBJ1-1, with 9 bases identical to TRBD1. This CDR3 comprises 16 residues. V dropped 3 bases and J dropped 5; count of bases not matched to a gene: 10. Germline assignment: CDR1 LGHNA and CDR2 YNFKEQ. The CDR3 sequence is CASSHEPGQGLTEAFF. The CDR3 bases are TGTGCCAGCAGCCATGAACCGGGACAGGGCCTGACTGAAGCTTTCTTT.

The V call is TRBV10-3, the J call TRBJ2-1; possible D gene TRBD2, 6 bases. This CDR3 has 14 residues. Germline lookup yields CDR1 ENHRY and CDR2 SYGVKD. V gave up 5 bases and J gave up 0 bases, with 8 bases separating them. The CDR3 DNA reads as TGTGCCATCAGTATAGCGGACTCCTACAATGAGCAGTTCTTC. As protein: CAISIADSYNEQFF.

The chain links TRBV2 to TRBJ2-1; the match to TRBD2 covers 8 bases. J lost 9 bases, V lost 7 bases, and 11 bases had no gene match. Germline V gene lookup returns CDR1 SNHLY and CDR2 FYNNEI. The CDR3 contains 14 residues. The CDR3 bases are TGTGCCAGCAAGTACGGGGGGGGTAGCGCTGAGCAGTTCTTC. Protein sequence: CASKYGGGSAEQFF.

This clone was counted between two and nine times. The genes are TRBV27 and TRBJ1-5; TRBD1 might be the D (5 bases). Germline V gene lookup returns CDR1 MNHEY and CDR2 SMNVEV (reference sequence). The ends were cut back, 4 bases at V and 5 bases at J, with 9 bases in the middle. This CDR3 region has 13 residues. CDR3 sequence reads: CASSWGGDQPQHF. CDR3 DNA sequence: TGTGCCAGCAGTTGGGGAGGGGATCAGCCCCAGCATTTT.

This chain connects TRBV10-2 to TRBJ2-4; D gene uncertain. This CDR3 region has 16 residues. Germline-derived CDR1 and CDR2 are WSHSY and SAAADI. V was cut by 6 bases and J by 3 bases, with 18 bases left in between. The CDR3 sequence is CASSDGAPAGKNIQYF. CDR3 DNA sequence: TGCGCCAGCAGCGACGGAGCCCCCGCCGGCAAAAACATTCAGTACTTC.

The chain uses TRBV5-4 and TRBJ2-1; a possible D gene is TRBD2 (6 bases). Germline V lookup: CDR1 SGHNT, CDR2 YYREEE (reference sequence). The CDR3 runs to 16 residues. V was shortened by 2 bases and J by 2 bases, with 14 bases between the two germline ends. CDR3 bases: TGTGCCAGCAGCTTTGGCGGGGCTAGCACCTACAATGAGCAGTTCTTC. Its protein product is CASSFGGASTYNEQFF.

The V and J genes are TRBV4-3 and TRBJ2-1; 9 nucleotides match TRBD1. This CDR3 region has 16 residues. V shed 0 bases, J shed 8 bases, and the junction held 8 bases outside the gene matches. Germline V gives CDR1 LGHNA, CDR2 YSLEER. The DNA for the CDR3 is TGCGCCAGCAGCCAAGAATCGGCGGACAGGGGTCATGAGCAGTTCTTC. The encoded protein is CASSQESADRGHEQFF.

The chain uses TRBV6-1 and TRBJ1-2, with TRBD1 matching over 7 bases. CDR3 length equals 13 residues. V gave up 6 bases and J gave up 5 bases; unmatched junction bases: 6. Germline V lookup: CDR1 MNHNS, CDR2 SASEGT. The CDR3 bases are TGTGCCAGCAGCGACAGGGAAAAGTATGGCTACACCTTC. Translation gives CASSDREKYGYTF.

This clone appeared many times. The chain joins TRBV7-9 to TRBJ2-1; 7 nucleotides line up with TRBD2. The CDR3 sequence is 18 residues long. From germline, CDR1 is SEHNR and CDR2 FQNEAQ (reference sequence). The V gene end was trimmed by 5 bases and the J gene end by 9 bases; junction bases not matched to a gene: 22. This chain's CDR3 is CASSQGDYAGSKRGEQFF. CDR3 sequence (DNA): TGTGCCAGCAGCCAAGGAGATTATGCGGGAAGCAAGCGGGGTGAGCAGTTCTTC.

The chain joins TRBV19 to TRBJ2-7; 8 bases line up with TRBD1. The V and J ends lost 3 bases and 2 bases, in that order; junction bases with no gene match: 6. Germline-derived CDR1 and CDR2 are LNHDA and SQIVND (reference sequence). This CDR3 comprises 15 residues. The CDR3 here is CASSITGTGTYEQYF. The CDR3 DNA sequence: TGTGCCAGTAGTATCACCGGGACAGGAACCTACGAGCAGTACTTC.

Concerning this clone itself: An end of the junction differs from the germline gene, which may be a read error. The chain is built from TRBV5-6 and TRBJ1-2, with D possibly matching TRBD1 (6 bases). Germline V gives CDR1 SGHDT, CDR2 YYEEEE. The CDR3 has 16 residues. This chain's CDR3 is CTSSGSSGGALYGYTF. CDR3 coding DNA: TGTACCAGCAGCGGAAGTTCCGGGGGGGCTCTTTATGGCTACACCTTC.

This chain uses TRBV9 with TRBJ1-3; D gene ambiguous. V was shortened by 0 bases and J by 4 bases, with 11 bases between the two germline ends. CDR1 is SGDLS, CDR2 YYNGEE, per germline. There are 15 residues in the CDR3. As DNA, the CDR3 is TGTGCCAGCAGCGTAGCTTCGGGCTCCGGAAACACCATATATTTT. Protein: CASSVASGSGNTIYF.

Note on this clone: The same CDR3 arises from other DNA sequences in this sample as well. This chain links TRBV5-1 with TRBJ2-7; TRBD1 matches 7 bases. V trimming: 0 bases; J trimming: 0 bases; junction bases outside the gene matches: 3. This CDR3 has 15 amino acids. Germline V CDR1 and CDR2: SGHRS, YFSETQ. The CDR3 DNA sequence: TGCGCCAGCAGCTTGGGGGGGACAGCCTCCTACGAGCAGTACTTC. It yields the protein CASSLGGTASYEQYF.

The chain joins TRBV7-8 to TRBJ2-2; 9 bases fit TRBD1. V lost 4 bases, J lost 3 bases, and 9 bases stayed unmatched. In germline, CDR1 is SGHVS, CDR2 FQNEAQ. The CDR3 runs 17 residues. In DNA form, the CDR3 reads TGTGCCAGCAGCTCCTACAGGGGGCTAGGGTACACCGGGGAGCTGTTTTTT. Its translation: CASSSYRGLGYTGELFF.